The 21 T cell receptor beta chains below all came from one sample that was sequenced in a study of cytomegalovirus exposure and HLA in healthy donors. Sequencing used immunoSEQ multiplex PCR; TCRdb keeps in-frame clones, though not all of them. The sample carries roughly 45,000 clones, about 93% recorded once. Sequencing was performed on PBMCs. These receptors were obtained from a man aged 18 to 30 in good health and CMV-seronegative.

The chain joins TRBV19 to TRBJ2-3; tentatively, D is TRBD1 (5 bases). Germline V CDR1 and CDR2: LNHDA, SQIVND (reference sequence). The V end lost 9 bases, the J end lost 0 bases, and 13 bases lay between the germline ends. The CDR3 runs 14 residues. The CDR3 sequence: CASRAQVSTDTQYF. CDR3 coding DNA: TGTGCCAGCCGTGCACAGGTTAGCACAGATACGCAGTATTTT. The full variable domain, rest sourced from reference TRBV19 and TRBJ2-3, is DGGITQSPKYLFRKEGQNVTLSCEQNLNHDAMYWYRQDPGQGLRLIYYSQIVNDFQKGDIAEGYSVSREKKESFPLTVTSAQKNPTAFYLCASRAQVSTDTQYFGPGTRLTVL.

The V call is TRBV10-3, the J call TRBJ1-1; no clear D gene. Looked up from germline, CDR1 is ENHRY and CDR2 is SYGVKD. V dropped 9 bases and J dropped 3 bases, with 17 bases sitting between them. This CDR3 comprises 14 residues. CDR3 bases: TGTGCCATTCAAGGATTAGACAAGGACACTGAAGCTTTCTTT. Translation: CAIQGLDKDTEAFF.

The chain recombines TRBV6-5 with TRBJ1-2; D is possibly TRBD1 (5 bases). Trimming removed 6 bases at V and 4 bases at J, with 12 bases between. The CDR3 is 13 amino acids. Germline loops: CDR1 MNHEY, CDR2 SVGAGI. As DNA, the CDR3 is TGTGCCAGCAGCCGGGGGGGGGTCTATGGCTACACCTTC. This sequence encodes CASSRGGVYGYTF.

The chain links TRBV19 to TRBJ2-2, with a weak D call TRBD1 (5 bases). V gave up 3 bases and J gave up 0 bases, with 8 bases separating them. This CDR3 comprises 15 residues. Germline CDR1 is LNHDA and CDR2 is SQIVND (reference sequence). DNA of the CDR3: TGTGCCAGTAGTATCGGCAGGGCGAACACCGGGGAGCTGTTTTTT. It encodes CASSIGRANTGELFF. Together with reference TRBV19 and TRBJ2-2, the CDR3 gives the full variable domain: DGGITQSPKYLFRKEGQNVTLSCEQNLNHDAMYWYRQDPGQGLRLIYYSQIVNDFQKGDIAEGYSVSREKKESFPLTVTSAQKNPTAFYLCASSIGRANTGELFFGEGSRLTVL.

The chain joins TRBV6-1 to TRBJ2-7, with a possible D match to TRBD1 (5 bases). V was shortened by 1 base and J by 2 bases, with 9 bases between the two germline ends. Germline loops: CDR1 MNHNS, CDR2 SASEGT. The CDR3 loop spans 14 amino acids. CDR3 sequence: CASSEVGHPYEQYF. CDR3 DNA sequence: TGTGCCAGCAGTGAAGTTGGACACCCCTACGAGCAGTACTTC.

The rearrangement uses TRBV4-2 and TRBJ1-5; 9 bases align to TRBD1. J gave up 0 bases and V 4 bases, and 7 bases lay outside the gene matches. CDR1 is LGHNA and CDR2 is YNFKEQ in the germline V gene. CDR3 size: 17 residues. This chain's CDR3 is CASSPRTGDYSNQPQHF. CDR3 DNA sequence: TGTGCCAGCAGCCCCCGGACAGGGGATTATAGCAATCAGCCCCAGCATTTT.

The chain employs TRBV7-9 and TRBJ1-6, with D unclear. The length of the CDR3 is 16 residues. Germline CDR1 SEHNR, CDR2 FQNEAQ (reference sequence). Between the trimmed V and J ends, which lost 5 bases and 6 bases, there was a span of 17 bases. The CDR3 reads CASSRLRGFGNSPLHF. The CDR3 region has the DNA TGTGCCAGCAGCCGCCTACGGGGATTCGGTAATTCACCCCTCCACTTT. Supplemented by reference TRBV7-9 and TRBJ1-6, the full variable domain reads DTGVSQNPRHKITKRGQNVTFRCDPISEHNRLYWYRQTLGQGPEFLTYFQNEAQLEKSRLLSDRFSAERPKGSFSTLEIQRTEQGDSAMYLCASSRLRGFGNSPLHFGNGTRLTVT.

The rearrangement links TRBV4-1 to TRBJ1-1; weak D call: TRBD1 (6 bases). This CDR3 region has 15 residues. The germline V and J ends were trimmed by 6 bases and 1 base, with 15 bases remaining between them. Per germline, CDR1 MGHRA and CDR2 YSYEKL. For the CDR3, the DNA is TGCGCCAGCAGTAAAGCAGGGGCCAGGAACACTGAAGCTTTCTTT. This sequence encodes CASSKAGARNTEAFF.

The V gene is TRBV5-1, the J gene TRBJ2-7; 7 nucleotides match TRBD1. The V gene end was trimmed by 5 bases and the J gene end by 2 bases; junction bases not matched to a gene: 10. The CDR3 has 15 residues. From germline, CDR1 is SGHRS and CDR2 YFSETQ. CDR3 sequence reads: CASSPGTANPYEQYF. CDR3 in DNA: TGCGCCAGCAGTCCCGGGACAGCTAATCCCTACGAGCAGTACTTC.

The chain carries TRBV5-4 and TRBJ2-3; D is unclear. Germline V lookup: CDR1 SGHNT, CDR2 YYREEE (reference sequence). V was trimmed by 4 bases and J by 6 bases, leaving 9 bases between them. CDR3 length equals 12 residues. As DNA, the CDR3 is TGTGCCAGCAGCCTGGCAGCGGATACGCAGTATTTT. Protein product: CASSLAADTQYF.

The chain links TRBV19 to TRBJ1-3; no definite D call. The CDR3 extends over 17 amino acids. V lost 3 bases and J 1 base, leaving 16 bases between the germline ends. CDR1 and CDR2 from the germline V gene are LNHDA and SQIVND (reference sequence). The CDR3 nucleotides are TGTGCCAGTAGTATCTCGGCGGGTAGGTCATCTGGAAACACCATATATTTT. This encodes CASSISAGRSSGNTIYF.

The chain is built from TRBV7-3 and TRBJ2-1; 10 bases align to TRBD2. CDR3 size: 15 residues. The germline gives CDR1 SGHTA, CDR2 FQGTGA. V was pared by 4 bases and J by 7 bases, with 7 bases of the junction left unmatched. The CDR3 loop reads CASSSASGSGNEQFF. The CDR3 region has the DNA TGTGCCAGCAGCTCGGCTAGCGGGAGTGGGAATGAGCAGTTCTTC. Combining the CDR3 with reference TRBV7-3 and TRBJ2-1 gives the whole variable domain GAGVSQTPSNKVTEKGKYVELRCDPISGHTALYWYRQSLGQGPEFLIYFQGTGAADDSGLPNDRFFAVRPEGSVSTLKIQRTERGDSAVYLCASSSASGSGNEQFFGPGTRLTVL.

V gene TRBV5-1 combines with J gene TRBJ1-1; possible D gene TRBD1, 5 bases. CDR1 and CDR2 from the germline V gene are SGHRS and YFSETQ. V lost 0 bases and J 7 bases, leaving 10 bases between the germline ends. CDR3 length: 13 amino acids. Here the CDR3 reads CASSLGQGGEAFF. For the CDR3, the DNA is TGCGCCAGCAGCTTGGGGCAGGGAGGTGAAGCTTTCTTT.

The CDR3 coding sequence is TGTGCCAGCAGTGAACCAAGCGGGGGGGCCTACAATGAGCAGTTCTTC. Translating gives CASSEPSGGAYNEQFF. V gene TRBV2 combines with J gene TRBJ2-1, with 10 bases identical to TRBD2. The germline gives CDR1 SNHLY, CDR2 FYNNEI. The CDR3 extends over 16 amino acids. V gave up 2 bases and J gave up 2 bases; unmatched junction bases: 3.

The V call is TRBV7-6, the J call TRBJ2-1; tentatively, D is TRBD2 (6 bases). Germline CDR1 and CDR2: SGHVS and FNYEAQ. The ends were cut back, 0 bases at V and 2 bases at J, with 17 bases in the middle. The CDR3 consists of 18 residues. CDR3 nucleotide sequence: TGTGCCAGCAGCTTAGCCAGGGCGGGGTCCCTCCCCTACAATGAGCAGTTCTTC. Translated, it gives CASSLARAGSLPYNEQFF.

The chain recombines TRBV11-2 with TRBJ2-1; TRBD1 matches at 7 bases. CDR3 length equals 13 residues. Germline CDR1 reads SGHAT; CDR2 reads FQNNGV. With 3 bases clipped from V and 7 bases from J, the junction kept 3 bases outside the gene matches. This CDR3 reads CASSFNRGNEQFF. The CDR3 coding sequence is TGTGCCAGCAGCTTTAACAGGGGAAATGAGCAGTTCTTC.

This rearrangement joins TRBV4-1 to TRBJ2-5; perhaps TRBD2 as D (6 bases). Looked up from germline, CDR1 is MGHRA and CDR2 is YSYEKL. V lost 0 bases, J lost 2 bases, and 13 bases lay in between. There are 16 residues in the CDR3. The DNA for the CDR3 is TGCGCCAGCAGCCAAGAACGATCTAGCGCGCAAGAGACCCAGTACTTC. Amino acid sequence: CASSQERSSAQETQYF.

The V gene is TRBV11-2, the J gene TRBJ1-1; TRBD1 might be the D (6 bases). CDR3 length: 13 residues. V gave up 5 bases and J gave up 1 base, with 8 bases separating them. Looked up from germline, CDR1 is SGHAT and CDR2 is FQNNGV. The CDR3 sequence: CASSQGQNTEAFF. The CDR3 DNA reads TGTGCCAGCAGCCAGGGGCAGAACACTGAAGCTTTCTTT.

Only one count was recorded for this clone. The rearrangement links TRBV25-1 to TRBJ2-7, with 8 bases identical to TRBD1. V was clipped by 7 bases and J by 6 bases; unmatched bases: 11. This CDR3 spans 14 amino acids. Germline CDR1 is MGHDK and CDR2 is SYGVNS. Written as DNA, the CDR3 is TGTGCCAGCACCCAAGGGGGCAGGGGGCGCGAGCAGTACTTC. Its translation: CASTQGGRGREQYF.

The chain is built from TRBV6-5 and TRBJ1-2; TRBD1 is a possible D gene (6 bases). With 5 bases removed from V and 6 bases from J, the gap between germline ends came to 13 bases. The CDR3 covers 13 residues. Germline-derived CDR1 and CDR2 are MNHEY and SVGAGI. CDR3 in DNA: TGTGCCAGCAGTAGGACAGCGGAGCATGGCTACACCTTC. The encoded protein is CASSRTAEHGYTF.

This chain connects TRBV28 to TRBJ2-3, with TRBD2 matching over 9 bases. The V gene end was trimmed by 2 bases and the J gene end by 7 bases; junction bases not matched to a gene: 4. Looked up from germline, CDR1 is MDHEN and CDR2 is SYDVKM. The CDR3 has 14 residues. CDR3 nucleotides: TGTGCCAGCAGTTTAGCGGGAGGGCCGAATACGCAGTATTTT. This gives the protein CASSLAGGPNTQYF.